The source of this TCR beta chain is a study of a mutant IDH1 vaccine in newly diagnosed glioma. Study in general: In some groups vaccination began 4-6 weeks post-radiotherapy; others received it with temozolomide. Beforehand, treatment had been radiotherapy, temozolomide, or both; the majority received both. General observations from the study: There seemed to be no relation between pseudoprogression and changes in top peripheral T cell clonotypes.

This clone was detected a few times. Antigen specificity is unknown. V lost 5 bases and J 2 bases, leaving 10 bases between the germline ends. This CDR3 is built from 15 residues. In germline, CDR1 is SGHTA, CDR2 FQGNSA. This table comes from immunoSEQ multiplex PCR, and its TCRdb copy is limited to in-frame clones, with some not included. The sample contains 45,000 or so clones, approximately 81% of which appear only once. As to time point: week 35, safety follow-up. Vaccination comprised doses that each held 300 ug of mutant IDH1 20-mer peptide, plus topical imiquimod. The chain uses TRBV7-2 and TRBJ2-6; D unresolved. The specimen was PBMCs, collected from a glioma patient whose treatment included an IDH1 peptide vaccine. The source of this sequence is a middle-aged woman with glioma. Some clones in this sample may be carry-over from other donors' samples. The CDR3 loop reads CASSPQRAGANVLTF. In DNA, the CDR3 is TGTGCCAGCAGCCCTCAACGGGCTGGGGCCAACGTCCTGACTTTC.